The source of this T cell receptor beta chain is a study of T cells expressing NK-cell markers (dated by TCRdb to about 2020). Concerning the study at large: Three sorted T-cell subsets (CD3+CD56+NKG2C+, CD3+CD56+NKG2C- and CD3+CD56-NKG2C+) from several donors had their TCR beta-chain repertoires profiled. Of the eight sequenced donors, seven were found to be HCMV-seropositive and one was found to be HCMV-seronegative. The eight sequenced donors were randomly selected healthy volunteers, three men and five women. Illumina HiSeq 2000/2500, MiSeq or NextSeq was used to sequence libraries as 2 x 150 bp reads.

HCMV-specific IgG was detected in serum with a commercial ELISA kit to determine HCMV serostatus. Peripheral blood mononuclear cells were isolated from blood by Ficoll density gradient centrifugation. Via the germline V gene (reference sequence), CDR1 is SGHAT and CDR2 FQDESV. The CDR3 runs 18 amino acids, cysteine and phenylalanine included. The DNA is unrecorded. Instrument used: Illumina HiSeq 2000. TCR beta cDNA libraries were made by 5'RACE template switching that added a universal primer site and unique molecular identifiers. cDNA synthesis was primed from the TCR beta constant segment, followed by two successive PCR amplification steps. Under the source paper's analysis protocol: MIGEC was used to demultiplex reads and group the reads by UMI, and MiTCR was used to assemble and quantify clonotypes. Only TCR cDNA sequences supported by at least two reads were kept to exclude erroneous sequences. Downstream repertoire analysis used the tcR package, and clonotypes were matched across fractions by CDR3 nucleotide sequence plus V segment. VDJmatch was used to annotate antigen specificity against VDJdb, with one amino acid substitution in CDR3 permitted. After TCRdb reprocessed the reads, each CDR3 protein sequence was kept as one row, without DNA. TCRdb, rather than the study authors, made the V and J calls. The sample table holds around 180,000 distinct CDR3 sequences. Around 21% of the sample belongs to the ten largest clones.

The paper's findings and limits, for the study overall: Whether the expanded NKG2C-expressing T cell clones were specific for HCMV antigens was left unclear. For several donors, the dominant CD3+CD56+NKG2C+ clonotypes were among the top 10 CD8+ clonotypes and accounted for roughly 1.0-8% of CD8+ T cells. Those dominant clonotypes were again the most abundant among CD3+CD56-NKG2C+ cells in a handful of donors, at about 25-60.1%.

To note about this clonotype: What this receptor recognizes is not known.

The receptor was isolated from a man aged 18-70 years in good health. The rearranged chain carries TRBV11-1 and TRBJ2-3; TCRdb reports TRBD1, a call that lacks DNA to check it against. Sequencing was performed on blood T cells: a sorted CD56 or NKG2C T cell subset, CD4+ or CD8+ T cells, or bulk PBMC T cells (not recorded which). CDR3 region: CASSLGTGPLFGADTQYF.